The rows below give T cell receptor beta chains drawn from one sample of a study of blood T cell repertoires in COVID-19. Data came from immunoSEQ multiplex PCR; TCRdb stores just in-frame clones and leaves some out. This table holds more than 250,000 clones, 80% to 85% found once. The sequenced sample was PBMCs or T cells enriched from blood (not recorded which). The receptors were gathered from a man aged 35 to 55 who had been exposed to COVID-19. Both conserved end residues are part of each CDR3. Each record gives: CDR3 length, V gene, J gene, CDR3 protein.

16	TRBV5-1	TRBJ2-5	CASSPQGAVLQETQYF
15	TRBV6-1	TRBJ2-7	CASSERAGASYEQYF
13	TRBV10-3	TRBJ1-1	CAISTPEVTEAFF
15	TRBV9	TRBJ2-7	CASSRNRDPSYEQYF
17	TRBV5-6	TRBJ2-7	CASSLLSGLAGSYEQYF
16	TRBV11-2	TRBJ1-2	CASSTLGATLGGGYTF
14	TRBV24-1	TRBJ1-4	CATSDSGTNEKLFF
10	TRBV7-9	TRBJ1-2	CARVGDGYTF
11	TRBV29-1	TRBJ1-2	CSVGGRNGYTF
15	TRBV5-1	TRBJ2-3	CASSRGGLSGDTQYF
14	TRBV5-1	TRBJ2-5	CASSPGTGLETQYF
13	TRBV5-4	TRBJ1-2	CASHVGGNYGYTF
15	TRBV10-3	TRBJ2-1	CAISESEGAGNEQFF
15	TRBV19	TRBJ1-5	CASSSGTGLQGPQHF
14	TRBV18	TRBJ1-5	CASSAGQSNQPQHF
12	TRBV7-8	TRBJ1-5	CASSSGRQPQHF
13	TRBV30	TRBJ1-2	CAWSVETGGGYTF
14	TRBV7-9	TRBJ2-1	CASSLRRSYNEQFF
11	TRBV4-2	TRBJ2-2	CASSQDRELFF
12	TRBV5-1	TRBJ1-2	CASSGGDYGYTF
14	TRBV4-1	TRBJ1-1	CASSLHHGNTEAFF
17	TRBV10-3	TRBJ2-6	CAIRSRQGFTGANVLTF
15	TRBV4-2	TRBJ2-1	CASSQDLQGKREQFF